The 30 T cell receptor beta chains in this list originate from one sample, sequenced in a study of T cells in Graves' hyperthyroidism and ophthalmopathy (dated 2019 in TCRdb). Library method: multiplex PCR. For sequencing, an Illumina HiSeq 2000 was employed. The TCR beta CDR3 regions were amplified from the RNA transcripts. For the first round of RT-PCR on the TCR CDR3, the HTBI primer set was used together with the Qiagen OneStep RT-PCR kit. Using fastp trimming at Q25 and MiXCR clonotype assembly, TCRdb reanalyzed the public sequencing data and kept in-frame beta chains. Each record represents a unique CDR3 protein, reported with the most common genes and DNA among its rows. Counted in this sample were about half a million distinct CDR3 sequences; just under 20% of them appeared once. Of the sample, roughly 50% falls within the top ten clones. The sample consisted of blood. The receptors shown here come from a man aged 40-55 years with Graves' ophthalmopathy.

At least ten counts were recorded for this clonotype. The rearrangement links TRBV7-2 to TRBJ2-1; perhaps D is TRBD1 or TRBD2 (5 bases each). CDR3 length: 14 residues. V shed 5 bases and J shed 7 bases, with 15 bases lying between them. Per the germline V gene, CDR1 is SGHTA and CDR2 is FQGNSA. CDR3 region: CASSPPGPRNEQFF. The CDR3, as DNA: TGTGCCAGCAGCCCGCCGGGACCGAGGAATGAGCAGTTCTTC.

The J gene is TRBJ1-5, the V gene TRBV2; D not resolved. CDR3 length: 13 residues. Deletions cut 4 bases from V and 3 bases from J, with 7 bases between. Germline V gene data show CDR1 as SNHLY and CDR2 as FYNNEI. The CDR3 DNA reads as TGTGCCAGCAGTGCGCAGATCAATCAGCCCCAGCATTTT. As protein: CASSAQINQPQHF.

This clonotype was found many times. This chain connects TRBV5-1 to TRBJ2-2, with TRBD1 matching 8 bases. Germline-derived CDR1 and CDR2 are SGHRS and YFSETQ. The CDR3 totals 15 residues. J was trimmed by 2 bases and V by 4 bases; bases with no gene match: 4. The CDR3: CASSVQGDNTGELFF. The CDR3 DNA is TGCGCCAGCAGCGTACAGGGGGACAACACCGGGGAGCTGTTTTTT.

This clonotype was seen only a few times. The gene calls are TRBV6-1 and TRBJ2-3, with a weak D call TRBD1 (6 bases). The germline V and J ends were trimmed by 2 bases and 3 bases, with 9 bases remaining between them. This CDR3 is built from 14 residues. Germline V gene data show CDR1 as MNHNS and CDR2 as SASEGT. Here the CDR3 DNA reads TGTGCCAGCAGTGAAAGGCAGGGGACAGATACGCAGTATTTT. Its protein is CASSERQGTDTQYF.

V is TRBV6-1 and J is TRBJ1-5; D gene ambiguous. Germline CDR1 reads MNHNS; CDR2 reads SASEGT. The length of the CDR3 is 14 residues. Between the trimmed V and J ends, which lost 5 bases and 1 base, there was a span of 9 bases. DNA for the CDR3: TGTGCCAGCAGTCGGACGGAGAGCAATCAGCCCCAGCATTTT. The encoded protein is CASSRTESNQPQHF.

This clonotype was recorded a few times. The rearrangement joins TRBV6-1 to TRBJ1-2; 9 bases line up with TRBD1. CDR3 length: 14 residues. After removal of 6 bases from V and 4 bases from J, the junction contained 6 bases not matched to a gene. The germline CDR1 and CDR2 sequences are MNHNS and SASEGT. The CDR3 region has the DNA TGTGCCAGCAGATGGACAGGGGCGCTCTATGGCTACACCTTC. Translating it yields CASRWTGALYGYTF.

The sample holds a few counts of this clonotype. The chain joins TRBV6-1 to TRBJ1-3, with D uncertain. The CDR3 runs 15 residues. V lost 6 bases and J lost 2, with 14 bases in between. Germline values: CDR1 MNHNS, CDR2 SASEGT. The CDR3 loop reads CASRAGQVTGNTIYF. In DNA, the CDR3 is TGTGCCAGCAGGGCCGGTCAGGTGACTGGAAACACCATATATTTT.

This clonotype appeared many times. This CDR3 reads CSVEDREQGFIEQYF. In DNA form, the CDR3 reads TGCAGCGTTGAGGACAGGGAACAGGGTTTCATCGAGCAGTACTTC. The chain uses TRBV29-1 and TRBJ2-7; 8 nucleotides match TRBD1. The V segment lost 3 bases and the J segment 6 bases; nucleotides outside the gene matches: 13. CDR3 length: 15 amino acids. The germline V gene encodes CDR1 SQVTM and CDR2 ANQGSEA.

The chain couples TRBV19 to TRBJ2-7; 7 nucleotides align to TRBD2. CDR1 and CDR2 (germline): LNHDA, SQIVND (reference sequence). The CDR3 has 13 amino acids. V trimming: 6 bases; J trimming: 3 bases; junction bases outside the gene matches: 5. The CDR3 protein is CASSRAGSYEQYF. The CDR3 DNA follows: TGTGCCAGTAGCAGAGCGGGGAGCTACGAGCAGTACTTC. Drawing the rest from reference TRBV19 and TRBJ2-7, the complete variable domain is DGGITQSPKYLFRKEGQNVTLSCEQNLNHDAMYWYRQDPGQGLRLIYYSQIVNDFQKGDIAEGYSVSREKKESFPLTVTSAQKNPTAFYLCASSRAGSYEQYFGPGTRLTVT.

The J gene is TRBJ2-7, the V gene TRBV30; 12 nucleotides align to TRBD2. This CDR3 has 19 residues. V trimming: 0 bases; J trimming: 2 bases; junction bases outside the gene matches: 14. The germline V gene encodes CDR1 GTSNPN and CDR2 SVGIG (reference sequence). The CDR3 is CAWSVRTLASGGVPYEQYF. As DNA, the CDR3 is TGTGCCTGGAGTGTACGGACCTTGGCTAGCGGGGGGGTACCCTACGAGCAGTACTTC.

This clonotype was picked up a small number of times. The DNA of the CDR3 is TGTGCCAGCAGCCTGCGTGAGCTAGCGGGTTACGAGCAGTACTTC. Translation: CASSLRELAGYEQYF. The V and J genes are TRBV7-9 and TRBJ2-7, with 8 bases identical to TRBD2. The CDR3 runs to 15 residues. Germline trimming cut 5 bases from V and 4 bases from J; bases unmatched to any gene: 10. Germline loops: CDR1 SEHNR, CDR2 FQNEAQ (reference sequence). The full variable domain, completed using reference TRBV7-9 and TRBJ2-7, is DTGVSQNPRHKITKRGQNVTFRCDPISEHNRLYWYRQTLGQGPEFLTYFQNEAQLEKSRLLSDRFSAERPKGSFSTLEIQRTEQGDSAMYLCASSLRELAGYEQYFGPGTRLTVT.

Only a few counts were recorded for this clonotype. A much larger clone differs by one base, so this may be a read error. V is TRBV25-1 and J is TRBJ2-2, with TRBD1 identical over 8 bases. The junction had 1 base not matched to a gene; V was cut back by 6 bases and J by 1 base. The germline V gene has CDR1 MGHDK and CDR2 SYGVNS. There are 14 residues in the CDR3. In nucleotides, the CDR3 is TGTGCCAGCAGGGGGACAGGGAACACCGGGGAGCTGTTTTTT. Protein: CASRGTGNTGELFF.

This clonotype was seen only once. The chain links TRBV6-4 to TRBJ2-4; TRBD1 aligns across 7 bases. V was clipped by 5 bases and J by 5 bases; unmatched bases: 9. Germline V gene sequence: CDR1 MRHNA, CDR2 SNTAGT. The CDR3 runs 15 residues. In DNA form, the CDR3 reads TGTGCCAGCAGTACAGGGGTAGGGGAAGAAAACATTCAGTACTTC. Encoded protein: CASSTGVGEENIQYF.

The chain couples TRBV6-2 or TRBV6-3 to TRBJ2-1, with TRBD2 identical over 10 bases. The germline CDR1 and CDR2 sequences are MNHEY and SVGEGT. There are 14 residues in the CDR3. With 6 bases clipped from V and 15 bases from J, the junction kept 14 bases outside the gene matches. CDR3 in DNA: TGTGCCAGCAGCCCTTGGGTTCTAGCGGGGGATCGGTTCTTC. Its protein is CASSPWVLAGDRFF.

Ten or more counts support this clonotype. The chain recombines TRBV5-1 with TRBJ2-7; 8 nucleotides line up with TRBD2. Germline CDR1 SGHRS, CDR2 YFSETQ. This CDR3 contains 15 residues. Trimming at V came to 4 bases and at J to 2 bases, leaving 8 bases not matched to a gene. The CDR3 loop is CASSPEVAGPYEQYF. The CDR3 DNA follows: TGCGCCAGCAGCCCGGAGGTAGCGGGGCCCTACGAGCAGTACTTC.

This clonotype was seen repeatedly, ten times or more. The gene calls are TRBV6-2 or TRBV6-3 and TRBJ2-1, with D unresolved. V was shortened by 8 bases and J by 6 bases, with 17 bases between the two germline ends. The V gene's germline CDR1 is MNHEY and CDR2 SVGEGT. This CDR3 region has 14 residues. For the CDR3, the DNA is TGTGCCAGCCACGACGGACCGCACCGCAATGAGCAGTTCTTC. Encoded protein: CASHDGPHRNEQFF.

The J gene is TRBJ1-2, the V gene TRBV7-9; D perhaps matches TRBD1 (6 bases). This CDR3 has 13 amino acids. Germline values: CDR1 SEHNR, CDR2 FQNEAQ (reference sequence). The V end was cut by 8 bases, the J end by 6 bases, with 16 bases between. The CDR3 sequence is CASAKQGSHGYTF. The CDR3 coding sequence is TGTGCCAGCGCAAAACAGGGATCCCATGGCTACACCTTC.

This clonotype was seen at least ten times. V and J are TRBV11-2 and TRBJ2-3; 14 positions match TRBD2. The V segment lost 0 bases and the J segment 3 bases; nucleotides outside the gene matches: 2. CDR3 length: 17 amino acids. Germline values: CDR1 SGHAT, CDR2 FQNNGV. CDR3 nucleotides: TGTGCCAGCAGCTTAGAACGGACTAGCGGGGGGACAGATACGCAGTATTTT. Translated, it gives CASSLERTSGGTDTQYF.

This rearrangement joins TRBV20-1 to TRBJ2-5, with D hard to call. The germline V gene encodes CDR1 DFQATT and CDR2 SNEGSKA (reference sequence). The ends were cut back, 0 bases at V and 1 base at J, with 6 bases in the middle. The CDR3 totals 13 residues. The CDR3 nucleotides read TGCAGTGCTAGAGATCACTTCCAAGAGACCCAGTACTTC. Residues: CSARDHFQETQYF.

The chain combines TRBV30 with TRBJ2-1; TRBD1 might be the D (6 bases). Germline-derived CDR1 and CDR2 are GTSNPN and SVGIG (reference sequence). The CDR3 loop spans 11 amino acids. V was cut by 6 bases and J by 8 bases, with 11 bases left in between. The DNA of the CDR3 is TGTGCCTGTACAGGGTTTGATGAGCAGTTCTTC. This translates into CACTGFDEQFF.

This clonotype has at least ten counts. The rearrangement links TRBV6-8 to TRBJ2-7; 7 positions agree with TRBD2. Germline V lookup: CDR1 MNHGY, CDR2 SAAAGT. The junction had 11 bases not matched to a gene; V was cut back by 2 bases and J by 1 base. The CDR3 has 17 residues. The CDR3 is CASSYDWEGRWSYEQYF. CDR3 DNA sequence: TGTGCCAGCAGTTACGACTGGGAGGGGCGCTGGTCCTACGAGCAGTACTTC.

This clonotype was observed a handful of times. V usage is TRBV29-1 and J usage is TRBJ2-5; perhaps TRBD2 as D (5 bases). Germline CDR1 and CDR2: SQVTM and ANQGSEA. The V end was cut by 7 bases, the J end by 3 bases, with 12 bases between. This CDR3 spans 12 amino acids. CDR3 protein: CSAGITKETQYF. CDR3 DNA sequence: TGCAGCGCGGGGATTACCAAAGAGACCCAGTACTTC.

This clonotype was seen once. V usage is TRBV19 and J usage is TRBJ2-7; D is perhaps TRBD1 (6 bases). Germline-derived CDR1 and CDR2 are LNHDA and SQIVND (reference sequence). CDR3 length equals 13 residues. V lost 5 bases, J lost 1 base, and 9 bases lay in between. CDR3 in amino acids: CASSHDRSYEQYF. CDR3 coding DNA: TGTGCCAGTAGTCATGACAGGTCCTACGAGCAGTACTTC.

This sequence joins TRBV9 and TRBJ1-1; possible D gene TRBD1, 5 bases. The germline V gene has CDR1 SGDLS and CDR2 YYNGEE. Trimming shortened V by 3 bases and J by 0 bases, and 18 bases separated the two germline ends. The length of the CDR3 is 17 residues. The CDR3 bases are TGTGCCAGCAGCGCCTCCCCGGGACGGACTATGAACACTGAAGCTTTCTTT. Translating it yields CASSASPGRTMNTEAFF.

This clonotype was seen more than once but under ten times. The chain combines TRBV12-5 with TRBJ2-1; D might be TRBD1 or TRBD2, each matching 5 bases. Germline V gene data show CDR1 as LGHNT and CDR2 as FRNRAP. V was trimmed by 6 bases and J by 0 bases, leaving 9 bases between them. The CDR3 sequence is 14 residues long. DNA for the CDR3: TGTGCTAGTGGGGGGACGGACTCCTACAATGAGCAGTTCTTC. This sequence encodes CASGGTDSYNEQFF.

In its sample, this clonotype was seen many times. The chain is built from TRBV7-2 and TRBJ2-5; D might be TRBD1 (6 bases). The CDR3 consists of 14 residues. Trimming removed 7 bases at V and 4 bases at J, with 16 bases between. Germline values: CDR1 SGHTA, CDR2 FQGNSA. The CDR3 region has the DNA TGTGCCAGCACCCCAGGGGTTGCAGGAGAGACCCAGTACTTC. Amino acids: CASTPGVAGETQYF.

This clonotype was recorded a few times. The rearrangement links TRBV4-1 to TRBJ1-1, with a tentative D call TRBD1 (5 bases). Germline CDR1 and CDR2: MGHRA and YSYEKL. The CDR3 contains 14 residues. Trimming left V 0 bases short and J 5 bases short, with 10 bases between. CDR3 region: CASSQEGGGTEAFF. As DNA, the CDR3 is TGCGCCAGCAGCCAAGAGGGGGGTGGGACTGAAGCTTTCTTT.

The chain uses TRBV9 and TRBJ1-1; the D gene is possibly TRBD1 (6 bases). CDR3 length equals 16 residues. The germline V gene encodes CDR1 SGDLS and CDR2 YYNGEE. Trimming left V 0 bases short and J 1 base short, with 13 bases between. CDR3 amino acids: CASSVDGGASNTEAFF. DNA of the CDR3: TGTGCCAGCAGCGTAGACGGGGGGGCTTCGAACACTGAAGCTTTCTTT.

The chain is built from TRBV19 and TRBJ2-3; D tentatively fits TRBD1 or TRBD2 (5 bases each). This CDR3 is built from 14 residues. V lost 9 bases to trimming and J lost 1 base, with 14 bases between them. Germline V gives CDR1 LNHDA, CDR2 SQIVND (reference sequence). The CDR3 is CASTPGPGTDTQYF. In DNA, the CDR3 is TGTGCCAGCACCCCGGGACCGGGCACAGATACGCAGTATTTT.

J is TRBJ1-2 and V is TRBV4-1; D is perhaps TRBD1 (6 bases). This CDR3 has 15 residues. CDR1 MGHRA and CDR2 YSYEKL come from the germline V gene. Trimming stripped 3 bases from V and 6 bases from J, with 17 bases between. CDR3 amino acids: CASSHGRGLTDGYTF. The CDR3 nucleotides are TGCGCCAGCAGCCACGGCAGGGGTTTGACTGATGGCTACACCTTC.